One and the same sample provided the 31 T cell receptor beta chains below, sequenced in a study of beta chain features in type 1 diabetes. Broader study findings: Among all four CD4+ subsets, Type 1 diabetes patients had TCRB CDR3s that were moderately but significantly shorter.

These TCRs' antigens remain unknown. Reverse transcribing all isolated RNA meant expressed TCRB transcripts were sequenced. The table came from immunoSEQ multiplex PCR; TCRdb's copy has only in-frame clones and leaves some out. The sample shows around 310,000 clones, approximately 13% of them seen only once. Input material: naive CD4+ T cells from blood. The receptors stem from a woman between 18 and 29 years old with type 1 diabetes.

This clone was detected a few times. In nucleotides, the CDR3 is TGTGCCTGGAAACCAGGGGTTATTAAGGACACTGAAGCTTTCTTT. Amino acids: CAWKPGVIKDTEAFF. V and J are TRBV30 and TRBJ1-1, with D perhaps TRBD1 (6 bases). Germline values: CDR1 GTSNPN, CDR2 SVGIG (reference sequence). V was cut by 4 bases and J by 3 bases, with 18 bases left in between. There are 15 residues in the CDR3.

This chain connects TRBV5-1 to TRBJ2-5, with a weak D call TRBD2 (6 bases). The V and J ends lost 4 bases and 1 base respectively, with 17 bases between them. The CDR3 runs 16 residues. CDR1 is SGHRS and CDR2 is YFSETQ in the germline V gene. CDR3: CASSGPGVRTQETQYF. CDR3 DNA: TGCGCCAGCAGCGGACCGGGAGTCCGAACCCAAGAGACCCAGTACTTC. The variable domain in full, completed from reference TRBV5-1 and TRBJ2-5, reads KAGVTQTPRYLIKTRGQQVTLSCSPISGHRSVSWYQQTPGQGLQFLFEYFSETQRNKGNFPGRFSGRQFSNSRSEMNVSTLELGDSALYLCASSGPGVRTQETQYFGPGTRLLVL.

This chain connects TRBV11-2 to TRBJ2-1; tentative D call: TRBD2 (6 bases). Per the germline V gene, CDR1 is SGHAT and CDR2 is FQNNGV. This CDR3 contains 13 residues. V was cut by 5 bases and J by 7 bases, with 12 bases left in between. As DNA, the CDR3 is TGTGCCAGCAGCCCCGCGGGGTGGAATGAGCAGTTCTTC. Amino acids: CASSPAGWNEQFF.

This chain uses TRBV30 with TRBJ2-7; TRBD2 matches 9 bases. Germline assignment: CDR1 GTSNPN and CDR2 SVGIG (reference sequence). The trim removed 1 base at V and 6 bases at J, leaving 7 bases unmatched. The length of the CDR3 is 14 residues. The CDR3 protein is CAWSEWTSVGEQYV. For the CDR3, the DNA is TGTGCCTGGAGTGAGTGGACTAGCGTTGGCGAGCAGTACGTC.

J is TRBJ1-1 and V is TRBV7-9; 8 bases line up with TRBD1. This CDR3 has 13 residues. V gave up 5 bases and J gave up 6 bases; unmatched junction bases: 5. Germline CDR1 and CDR2: SEHNR and FQNEAQ (reference sequence). As DNA, the CDR3 is TGTGCCAGCAGCGGACAGGGTTTGGCTGAAGCTTTCTTT. Its translation is CASSGQGLAEAFF.

J is TRBJ1-2 and V is TRBV5-1; no reliable D call. Per the germline V gene, CDR1 is SGHRS and CDR2 is YFSETQ. V lost 3 bases to trimming and J lost 4 bases, with 16 bases between them. This CDR3 has 15 amino acids. The CDR3 protein is CASSSPLTGVYGYTF. The CDR3 DNA follows: TGCGCCAGCAGCTCCCCGCTGACGGGAGTCTATGGCTACACCTTC.

The CDR3 nucleotides are TGTGCCAGCAGTCACCACCAGTCCGGACAGGGGGCATTTCAGCCCCAGCATTTT. Its translation is CASSHHQSGQGAFQPQHF. V is TRBV28 and J is TRBJ1-5, with TRBD1 matching 11 bases. The CDR3 length is 18 residues. Germline V gene data show CDR1 as MDHEN and CDR2 as SYDVKM. V lost 5 bases to trimming and J lost 6 bases; unmatched junction nucleotides: 15.

This clone occurred once. The chain uses TRBV29-1 and TRBJ2-7, with 10 bases aligning to TRBD2. The junction had 9 bases not matched to a gene; V was cut back by 5 bases and J by 2 bases. The CDR3 is 15 residues long. Germline loops: CDR1 SQVTM, CDR2 ANQGSEA. This chain's CDR3 is CSVRLAGLYAYEQYF. The CDR3 DNA follows: TGCAGCGTTCGACTAGCGGGTCTGTACGCCTACGAGCAGTACTTC.

This clone was picked up a small number of times. This chain links TRBV19 with TRBJ2-1; D unclear. The V and J ends lost 3 bases and 4 bases respectively, with 10 bases between them. The CDR3 contains 14 residues. Germline CDR1 is LNHDA and CDR2 is SQIVND (reference sequence). The DNA for the CDR3 is TGTGCCAGTAGTATCGCGGCCCTATACAATGAGCAGTTCTTC. This gives the protein CASSIAALYNEQFF.

The chain employs TRBV9 and TRBJ2-3; possible D gene TRBD1, 5 bases. V was cut by 3 bases and J by 2 bases, with 16 bases left in between. The CDR3 totals 16 residues. Germline V gives CDR1 SGDLS, CDR2 YYNGEE. The chain's CDR3 is CASSGGSRAHTDTQYF. DNA for the CDR3: TGTGCCAGCAGCGGAGGATCCAGGGCCCACACAGATACGCAGTATTTT.

This clone was picked up a small number of times. The chain recombines TRBV5-6 with TRBJ2-3; no definite D call. The CDR3 spans 13 residues. V lost 5 bases and J 2 bases, leaving 9 bases between the germline ends. The V gene's germline CDR1 is SGHDT and CDR2 YYEEEE. This chain's CDR3 is CASSFYHTDTQYF. The CDR3 nucleotides are TGTGCCAGCAGTTTCTATCACACAGATACGCAGTATTTT.

The chain joins TRBV11-2 to TRBJ2-6; D is perhaps TRBD1 (5 bases). The CDR3 consists of 16 residues. The germline gives CDR1 SGHAT, CDR2 FQNNGV. Trimming took 0 bases from V and 2 from J, leaving 8 bases between them. The CDR3 loop reads CASSLDRRAGANVLTF. CDR3 DNA: TGTGCCAGCAGCTTAGATCGCAGGGCTGGGGCCAACGTCCTGACTTTC. Full variable domain (missing parts from reference TRBV11-2 and TRBJ2-6): EAGVAQSPRYKIIEKRQSVAFWCNPISGHATLYWYQQILGQGPKLLIQFQNNGVVDDSQLPKDRFSAERLKGVDSTLKIQPAKLEDSAVYLCASSLDRRAGANVLTFGAGSRLTVL.

This clone was recorded a few times. The V and J genes are TRBV28 and TRBJ1-2; the match to TRBD1 covers 10 bases. V shed 4 bases and J 5 bases; nucleotides not matched to a gene: 4. The germline gives CDR1 MDHEN, CDR2 SYDVKM. The CDR3 length is 14 residues. The CDR3 DNA follows: TGTGCCAGCAGTTCGGGACAGGGGTCTTATGGCTACACCTTC. It codes for CASSSGQGSYGYTF.

This clone was detected a few times. The chain is built from TRBV6-5 and TRBJ2-1; 10 positions agree with TRBD2. Trimming cost V 5 bases and J 9 bases; bases outside gene matches: 10. This CDR3 contains 15 residues. The germline V gene has CDR1 MNHEY and CDR2 SVGAGI. CDR3 sequence: CASSPSGRGGSEQFF. CDR3 coding DNA: TGTGCCAGCAGTCCCAGCGGGAGGGGGGGCAGTGAGCAGTTCTTC.

This clone was counted a few times. The V and J genes are TRBV27 and TRBJ2-1, with 9 nucleotides matching TRBD2. CDR3 length: 15 residues. Trimming removed 5 bases from V and 6 bases from J; junction bases left unmatched: 8. Germline lookup yields CDR1 MNHEY and CDR2 SMNVEV (reference sequence). The CDR3 loop is CASSIRAGGPNEQFF. In DNA form, the CDR3 reads TGTGCCAGCAGTATCCGAGCGGGAGGACCCAATGAGCAGTTCTTC.

This chain links TRBV25-1 with TRBJ2-5; D perhaps matches TRBD1 (5 bases). V lost 4 bases to trimming and J lost 4 bases, with 16 bases between them. Germline V lookup: CDR1 MGHDK, CDR2 SYGVNS. The CDR3 has 15 amino acids. DNA of the CDR3: TGTGCCAGCAGTGCCGCTCAGGGATGGGGAGAGACCCAGTACTTC. As protein: CASSAAQGWGETQYF.

The chain employs TRBV5-4 and TRBJ2-2, with D unresolved. Germline lookup yields CDR1 SGHNT and CDR2 YYREEE (reference sequence). V was clipped by 0 bases and J by 5 bases, with 5 bases between them. This CDR3 is 13 amino acids long. The CDR3 nucleotides read TGTGCCAGCAGCTTGGCCACAACCGGGGAGCTGTTTTTT. The encoded protein is CASSLATTGELFF.

This clone was seen a handful of times. The chain is built from TRBV7-2 and TRBJ2-3; 12 bases align to TRBD2. From germline, CDR1 is SGHTA and CDR2 FQGNSA. The CDR3 runs to 18 residues. The junction had 10 bases not matched to a gene; V was cut back by 1 base and J by 5 bases. The CDR3 coding sequence is TGTGCCAGCAGCTTAGGATGGCTAGCGGGAGGGCGCGGAGATACGCAGTATTTT. As protein: CASSLGWLAGGRGDTQYF.

The chain employs TRBV5-6 and TRBJ2-5, with 9 bases lining up with TRBD1. CDR3 length equals 14 residues. CDR1 SGHDT and CDR2 YYEEEE come from the germline V gene. After removal of 7 bases from V and 5 bases from J, the junction contained 9 bases not matched to a gene. The chain's CDR3 is CASAGGTGWETQYF. In nucleotides, the CDR3 is TGTGCCAGCGCCGGTGGGACAGGGTGGGAGACCCAGTACTTC. The complete variable domain, with remaining parts taken from reference TRBV5-6 and TRBJ2-5, reads DAGVTQSPTHLIKTRGQQVTLRCSPKSGHDTVSWYQQALGQGPQFIFQYYEEEERQRGNFPDRFSGHQFPNYSSELNVNALLLGDSALYLCASAGGTGWETQYFGPGTRLLVL.

This sequence joins TRBV5-4 and TRBJ1-2; D not certain. This CDR3 is built from 12 residues. Germline CDR1 is SGHNT and CDR2 is YYREEE (reference sequence). V was clipped by 2 bases and J by 8 bases, with 10 bases between them. CDR3 sequence reads: CASSFPFEGYTF. CDR3 bases: TGTGCCAGCAGCTTCCCGTTTGAGGGCTACACCTTC.

The gene calls are TRBV27 and TRBJ1-1; 7 nucleotides align to TRBD1. The V gene's germline CDR1 is MNHEY and CDR2 SMNVEV (reference sequence). Trimming took 3 bases from V and 1 from J; bases not matched to a gene: 2. The CDR3 runs to 14 residues. The CDR3 loop reads CASSFDRANTEAFF. CDR3 bases: TGTGCCAGCAGTTTTGACAGGGCGAACACTGAAGCTTTCTTT.

The chain has TRBV5-5 and TRBJ2-7, with TRBD1 matching over 7 bases. V dropped 4 bases and J dropped 2; count of bases not matched to a gene: 6. This CDR3 comprises 14 residues. From germline, CDR1 is SGHKS and CDR2 YYEKEE (reference sequence). The chain's CDR3 is CASSRLGQPYEQYF. CDR3 DNA sequence: TGTGCCAGCAGCCGCTTGGGACAGCCCTACGAGCAGTACTTC. The whole variable domain, remainder taken from reference TRBV5-5 and TRBJ2-7, is DAGVTQSPTHLIKTRGQQVTLRCSPISGHKSVSWYQQVLGQGPQFIFQYYEKEERGRGNFPDRFSARQFPNYSSELNVNALLLGDSALYLCASSRLGQPYEQYFGPGTRLTVT.

This rearrangement joins TRBV10-3 to TRBJ2-1; TRBD2 agrees at 13 bases. The CDR3 length is 16 residues. With 4 bases clipped from V and 7 bases from J, the junction kept 7 bases outside the gene matches. Germline loops: CDR1 ENHRY, CDR2 SYGVKD. The CDR3 DNA is TGTGCCATCAGTGGAGGACTAGCGGGAGTGGGAAATGAGCAGTTCTTC. Translating gives CAISGGLAGVGNEQFF.

The rearrangement links TRBV19 to TRBJ2-2; 8 nucleotides match TRBD1. Germline V gene sequence: CDR1 LNHDA, CDR2 SQIVND (reference sequence). Trimming removed 6 bases from V and 4 bases from J; junction bases left unmatched: 4. The length of the CDR3 is 14 residues. The CDR3 DNA reads as TGTGCCAGTAGGCAGGGGGCGAGCACCGGGGAGCTGTTTTTT. Protein product: CASRQGASTGELFF.

The CDR3 DNA sequence: TGTGCCACCGGACTATCGGCCGGGGAGCTGTTTTTT. Encoded protein: CATGLSAGELFF. The chain carries TRBV10-3 and TRBJ2-2, with D possibly matching TRBD2 (6 bases). This CDR3 region has 12 residues. V was pared by 10 bases and J by 6 bases, with 12 bases between. The germline CDR1 and CDR2 sequences are ENHRY and SYGVKD.

The gene calls are TRBV9 and TRBJ2-3; 12 bases map to TRBD2. This CDR3 is 16 amino acids long. Germline V gene sequence: CDR1 SGDLS, CDR2 YYNGEE. V shed 4 bases, J shed 4 bases, and the junction held 7 bases outside the gene matches. This CDR3 is CASSSRGLAGSDTQYF. The CDR3 coding sequence is TGTGCCAGCAGCTCCCGGGGACTAGCGGGCTCAGATACGCAGTATTTT.

This clone turned up a few times. The V and J genes are TRBV5-1 and TRBJ2-3, with 10 bases lining up with TRBD2. This CDR3 region has 15 residues. In germline, CDR1 is SGHRS, CDR2 YFSETQ. V shed 4 bases and J 8 bases; nucleotides not matched to a gene: 10. The CDR3 bases are TGCGCCAGCAGCATACGGACTAGCGGAGTCCCTACGCAGTATTTT. Translation gives CASSIRTSGVPTQYF.

This clone was seen a handful of times. The chain combines TRBV5-1 with TRBJ2-3, with 8 bases aligning to TRBD1. The CDR3 is 14 residues long. Germline assignment: CDR1 SGHRS and CDR2 YFSETQ. J was trimmed by 3 bases and V by 4 bases; bases with no gene match: 4. In DNA, the CDR3 is TGCGCCAGCAGCCGTGACAGGGGAACAGATACGCAGTATTTT. Encoded protein: CASSRDRGTDTQYF.

The genes are TRBV28 and TRBJ2-7; TRBD2 might be the D (5 bases). The V gene lost 5 bases and the J gene lost 1 base, with 12 bases spanning the gap. The CDR3 is 14 amino acids. CDR1 and CDR2 from the germline V gene are MDHEN and SYDVKM. CDR3 DNA sequence: TGTGCCAGCAGTCAGCGGAGCCGGTCCTACGAGCAGTACTTC. It yields the protein CASSQRSRSYEQYF.

The CDR3 DNA reads TGTGCCTGGAGTGGGGACAGCCAACTCTACGAGCAGTACTTC. Translation: CAWSGDSQLYEQYF. The J gene is TRBJ2-7, the V gene TRBV30, with 7 nucleotides matching TRBD1. CDR1 and CDR2 (germline): GTSNPN, SVGIG (reference sequence). J gave up 3 bases and V 1 base, and 6 bases lay outside the gene matches. This CDR3 spans 14 amino acids.

Points on this clone: This sample also contains other DNA sequences that code for the same CDR3. The rearrangement joins TRBV19 to TRBJ2-1; TRBD1 might be the D (5 bases). Germline CDR1 reads LNHDA; CDR2 reads SQIVND (reference sequence). The CDR3 spans 15 residues. With 0 bases removed from V and 2 bases from J, the gap between germline ends came to 8 bases. CDR3 amino acids: CASSIDRAPYNEQFF. As DNA, the CDR3 is TGTGCCAGTAGTATAGACAGGGCACCCTACAATGAGCAGTTCTTC. Full variable domain (missing parts from reference TRBV19 and TRBJ2-1): DGGITQSPKYLFRKEGQNVTLSCEQNLNHDAMYWYRQDPGQGLRLIYYSQIVNDFQKGDIAEGYSVSREKKESFPLTVTSAQKNPTAFYLCASSIDRAPYNEQFFGPGTRLTVL.